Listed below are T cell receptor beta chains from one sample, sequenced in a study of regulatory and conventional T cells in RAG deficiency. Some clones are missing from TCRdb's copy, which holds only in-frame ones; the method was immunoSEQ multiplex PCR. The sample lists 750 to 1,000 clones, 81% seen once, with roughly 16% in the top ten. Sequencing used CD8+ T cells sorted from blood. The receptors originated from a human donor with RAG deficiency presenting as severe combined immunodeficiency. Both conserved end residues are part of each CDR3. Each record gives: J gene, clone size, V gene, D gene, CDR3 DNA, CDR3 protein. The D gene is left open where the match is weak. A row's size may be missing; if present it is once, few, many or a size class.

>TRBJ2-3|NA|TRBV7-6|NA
TGTGCCAGCAGCCCCATTGTGGAAGGCTCGGCAGATACGCAGTATTTT
CASSPIVEGSADTQYF
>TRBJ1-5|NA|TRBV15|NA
TGTGCCACCAGCCCCTTCAGTTCGTGGCAGCCCCAGCATTTT
CATSPFSSWQPQHF
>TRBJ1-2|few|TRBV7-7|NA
TGTGCCAGCAGCATGCGAGGTAAGTGCCGAAAGAACTATGGCTACACCTTC
CASSMRGKCRKNYGYTF
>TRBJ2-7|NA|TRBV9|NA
TGTGCCAGCAGCGTAGAGGCAGTAAGCCACGAGCAGTACTTC
CASSVEAVSHEQYF
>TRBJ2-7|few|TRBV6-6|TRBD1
TGTGCCAGCAGTTACCGCAGGGGGCAGGAAAGCTACGAGCAGTACTTC
CASSYRRGQESYEQYF
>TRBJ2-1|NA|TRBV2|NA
TGTGCCAGCAGTTACACCAACAATGAGCAGTTCTTC
CASSYTNNEQFF
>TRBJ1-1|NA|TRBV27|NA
TGTGCCAGCAGTCCCCTGGGGGGTGAAGCTTTCTTT
CASSPLGGEAFF
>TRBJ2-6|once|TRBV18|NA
TGTGCCAGCTCACAGGGAAGGGACATTACAAGTCGGGCCAACGTCCTGACTTTC
CASSQGRDITSRANVLTF
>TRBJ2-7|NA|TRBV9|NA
TGTGCCAGCAGCGTAGCGGGATCCTACGAGCAGTACTTC
CASSVAGSYEQYF
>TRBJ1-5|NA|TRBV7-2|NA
TGTGCCAGCAGCCGAACCGACTTCAATCAGCCCCAGCATTTT
CASSRTDFNQPQHF
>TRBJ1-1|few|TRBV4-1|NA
TGCGCCAGCAGCCCTCTTCGGGGGGAAGCTTTCTTT
CASSPLRGEAFF
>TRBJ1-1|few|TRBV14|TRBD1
TGTGCCAGCAGCCTACTTTGGACAGGGGGTATGAACACTGAAGCTTTCTTT
CASSLLWTGGMNTEAFF
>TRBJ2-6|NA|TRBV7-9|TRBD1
TGTGCCAGCAGCTTAGCGACAGGGAGAGGGCCTGGGGCCAACGTCCTGACTTTC
CASSLATGRGPGANVLTF
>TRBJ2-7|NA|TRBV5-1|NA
TGCGCCAGCAGCTGGACGGGACGGGCCTACGAGCAGTACTTC
CASSWTGRAYEQYF
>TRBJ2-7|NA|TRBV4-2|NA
TGTGCCAGCAGCCAAGTAAAGGGGAGCCCCTACGAGCAGTACTTC
CASSQVKGSPYEQYF
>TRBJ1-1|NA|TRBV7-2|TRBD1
TGTGCCAGCAGCTTAGCGCACAGGGGCGGCACTGAAGCTTTCTTT
CASSLAHRGGTEAFF
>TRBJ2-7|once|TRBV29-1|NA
TGCAGCGTTGAACAGGCCACGACCTACGAGCAGTACTTC
CSVEQATTYEQYF
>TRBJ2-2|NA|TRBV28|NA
TGTGCCAGCAGTTTAACAGGGAACACCGGGGAGCTGTTTTTT
CASSLTGNTGELFF
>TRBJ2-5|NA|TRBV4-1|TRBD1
TGCGCCAGCAGCCAAGGGTACCGACAGGGGCGAGAGACCCAGTACTTC
CASSQGYRQGRETQYF
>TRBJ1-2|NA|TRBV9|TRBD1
TGTGCCAGCAGCGTAGAGGGGGCAGGTGGCTACACCTTC
CASSVEGAGGYTF
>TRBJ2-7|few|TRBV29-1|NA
TGCAGCGCCTGGGGACCGTCCTACGAGCAGTACTTC
CSAWGPSYEQYF
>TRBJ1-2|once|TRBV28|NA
TGTGCCAGCAGTTTATCAATGCGGGGCCGATTGGGGGGCTACACCTTC
CASSLSMRGRLGGYTF
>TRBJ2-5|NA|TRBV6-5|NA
TGTGCCAGCAGTTACGGGCCCGGTGGGCGGGAGACCCAGTACTTC
CASSYGPGGRETQYF
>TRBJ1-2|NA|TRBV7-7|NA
TGCGCCAGCAGCCAAGAAGCGGCCAGTAATTCTAATGGCTACACCTTC
CASSQEAASNSNGYTF
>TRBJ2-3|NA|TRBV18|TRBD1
TGTGCCAGCTCACCATACAGGGGATTCACAGATACGCAGTATTTT
CASSPYRGFTDTQYF
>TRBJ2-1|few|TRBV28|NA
TGTGCCAGCAGCCACAGGGAAACCTCCTACAATGAGCAGTTCTTC
CASSHRETSYNEQFF
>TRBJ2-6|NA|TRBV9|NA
TGTGCCAGCAGCGTATACGGCGGGATTGGTGGGGCCAACGTCCTGACTTTC
CASSVYGGIGGANVLTF
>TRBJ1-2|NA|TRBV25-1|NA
TGTGCCAGCAGTGAGGACGCGAAATGGGGCTACACCTTC
CASSEDAKWGYTF
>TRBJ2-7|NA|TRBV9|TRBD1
TGTGCCAGCAGCCCGGGACAGACCTACGAGCAGTACTTC
CASSPGQTYEQYF
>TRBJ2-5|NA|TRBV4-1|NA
TGCGCCAGCAGCCAAGTGATGGGGCGCGATTTGGAGACCCAGTACTTC
CASSQVMGRDLETQYF
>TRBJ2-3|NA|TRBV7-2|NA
TGTGCCAGCAGCTTACAGGGAGGAGAGATCACAGATACGCAGTATTTT
CASSLQGGEITDTQYF
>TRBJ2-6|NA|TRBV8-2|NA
TGTGGCAGGTTTAATAAGATAACACAAAGTCGGGCCAACGTCCTGACTTTC
CGRFNKITQSRANVLTF
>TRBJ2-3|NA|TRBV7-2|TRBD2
TGTGCCAGCAGCTTAGGACTAGCGAGAACAGATACGCAGTATTTT
CASSLGLARTDTQYF
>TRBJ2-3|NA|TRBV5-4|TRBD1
TGTGCCAGCAGCTTCCAGGGGGCACCCACAGATACGCAGTATTTT
CASSFQGAPTDTQYF
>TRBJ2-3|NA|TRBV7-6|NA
TGTGCCAGCAGCCCCATTAGGACAGATACGCAGTATTTT
CASSPIRTDTQYF
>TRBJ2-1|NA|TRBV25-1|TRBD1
TGTGCCAGCAGTGGGTATCGTAGGGACAGGGAGGAAAATGAGCAGTTCTTC
CASSGYRRDREENEQFF
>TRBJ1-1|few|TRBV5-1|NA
TGCGCCAGCATGGGAGAGAACACTGAAGCTTTCTTT
CASMGENTEAFF
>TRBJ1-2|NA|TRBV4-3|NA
TGCGCCAGCAGCGACAGTAGAAGACGTCGAAAGACCTATGGCTACACCTTC
CASSDSRRRRKTYGYTF
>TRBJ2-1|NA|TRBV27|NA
TGTGCCAGCGCGAGGCTGGGTTACAATGAGCAGTTCTTC
CASARLGYNEQFF
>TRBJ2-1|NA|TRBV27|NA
TGTGCCAGCAGTTTAGGGACAAAATCCTACAATGAGCAGTTCTTC
CASSLGTKSYNEQFF